This T cell receptor beta chain is from a study of molecular identifiers for immune sequencing clone quantification. Study-level background: Four portions were sequenced after RNA from roughly 18,000 or 92,000 naive CD8 cells was split five ways in replicates. Overall study findings and caveats: Clonotypes surpassing 20 RNA copies contained over 98% of effector molecules, versus under 1% in naive cells.

TCRdb redid the calling of the PCR reads with MiXCR, one entry per CDR3 protein. The sample carries about 500,000 distinct CDR3 sequences, 20% to 25% recorded once. The naive CD8 libraries originated from between roughly 17,000 and 1,100,000 sorted cells and drew on 10%, 30% or 50% RNA. Sorting was used to obtain naive CD8 T cells (CD8+CD4-CCR7+CD45RA+). This CDR3 contains 16 residues. V was cut by 4 bases and J by 1 base, with 16 bases left in between. Germline V CDR1 and CDR2: MDHEN, SYDVKM. This clonotype was seen at least ten times. Its target is unknown. The chain has TRBV28 and TRBJ1-1, with D possibly being TRBD1 (5 bases). Sequenced: naive CD8+ T cells from blood, with Jurkat cell RNA spiked in. As to subset: FACS-sorted CD8+CD4-CCR7+CD45RA+ naive T cells. This sequence was found in a human donor in good health. Some libraries in this study had Jurkat cell RNA spiked in. CDR3 sequence reads: CASSSRGGPGNTEAFF. CDR3 sequence (DNA): TGTGCCAGCAGTTCCCGGGGGGGTCCAGGGAACACTGAAGCTTTCTTT. Filled out from reference TRBV28 and TRBJ1-1, the complete variable domain reads DVKVTQSSRYLVKRTGEKVFLECVQDMDHENMFWYRQDPGLGLRLIYFSYDVKMKEKGDIPEGYSVSREKKERFSLILESASTNQTSMYLCASSSRGGPGNTEAFFGQGTRLTVV.